This paragraph covers one T cell receptor beta chain sequence. Its antigen is unidentified. These data are taken from a study of cytomegalovirus exposure and HLA in healthy donors. Study context: Genotyping of under 500 donors showed that roughly 83% belonged to the Caucasian-associated ancestry cluster.

Findings and limits, study-wide: Most of the CMV-associated TCR beta chains (in a later analysis) appeared to be HLA-restricted. TCR beta sequences reportedly predicted the HLA-A and HLA-B alleles of most subjects accurately. Most sequenced TCRs were rare (though some public TCRs occurred in many donors).

The PCR ran on 60 Vbeta and 13 Jbeta primers. Some clones are missing from TCRdb's copy, which holds only in-frame ones; the method was immunoSEQ multiplex PCR. The sample lists about 180,000 clones, 80% occurring once. This CDR3 comprises 15 residues. Germline CDR1 LGHNT, CDR2 FRNRAP. V was pared by 6 bases and J by 3 bases, with 9 bases of the junction left unmatched. This TCR came from a man aged 25-45 years in good health and CMV-seropositive. The gene calls are TRBV12-5 and TRBJ2-5, with TRBD1 matching over 8 bases. The source material was PBMCs. The CDR3 protein is CASGRIQGAEETQYF. The CDR3 nucleotides are TGTGCTAGTGGCCGAATCCAGGGGGCGGAAGAGACCCAGTACTTC.